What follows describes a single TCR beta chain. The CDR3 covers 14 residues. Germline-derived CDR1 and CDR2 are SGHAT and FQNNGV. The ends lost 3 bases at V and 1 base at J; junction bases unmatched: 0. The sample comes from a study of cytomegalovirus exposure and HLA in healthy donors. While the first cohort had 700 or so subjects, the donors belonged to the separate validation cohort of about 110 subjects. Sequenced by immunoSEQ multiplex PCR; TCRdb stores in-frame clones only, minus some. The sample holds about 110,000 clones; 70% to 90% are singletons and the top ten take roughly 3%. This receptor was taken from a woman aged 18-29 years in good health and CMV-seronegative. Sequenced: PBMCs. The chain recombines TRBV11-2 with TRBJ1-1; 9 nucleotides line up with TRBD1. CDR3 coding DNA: TGTGCCAGCAGCTTGACAGGGGGGAACACTGAAGCTTTCTTT. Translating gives CASSLTGGNTEAFF.